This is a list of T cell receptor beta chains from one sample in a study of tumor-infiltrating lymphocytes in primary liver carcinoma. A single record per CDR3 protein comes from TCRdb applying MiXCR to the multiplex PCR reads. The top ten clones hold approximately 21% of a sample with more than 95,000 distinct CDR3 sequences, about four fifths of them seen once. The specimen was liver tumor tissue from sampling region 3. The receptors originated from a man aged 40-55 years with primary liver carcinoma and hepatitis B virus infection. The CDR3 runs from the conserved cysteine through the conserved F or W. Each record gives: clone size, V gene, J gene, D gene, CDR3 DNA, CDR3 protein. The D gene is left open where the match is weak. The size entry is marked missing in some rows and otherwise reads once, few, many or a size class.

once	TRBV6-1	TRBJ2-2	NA	TGTGCCAGCAGTGAAGCCGACACCGGGGAGCCGTTTTTT	CASSEADTGEPFF
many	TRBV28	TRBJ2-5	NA	TGTGCCAGCAGTTTGGGGGGGCGGCCCGAGACCCAGTACTTC	CASSLGGRPETQYF
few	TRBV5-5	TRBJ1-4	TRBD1	TGTGCCAGCAGTACCGACGGGACAGGGGATGAACAACTGTTTTTT	CASSTDGTGDEQLFF
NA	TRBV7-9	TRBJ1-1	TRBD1	TGTGCCAGCAGCCCCTGGGGGACAGGGGGAATCGCTGAAGCTTTCTTT	CASSPWGTGGIAEAFF
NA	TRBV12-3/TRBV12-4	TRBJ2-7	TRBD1	TGTGCCAGCAGATGTACACAACAGGGGCTCTACGAGCAGTACTTC	CASRCTQQGLYEQYF
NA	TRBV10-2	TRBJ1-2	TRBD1	TGCACCAGCAATCCTGGACAGGGTGGGAGCTATACCTTC	CTSNPGQGGSYTF
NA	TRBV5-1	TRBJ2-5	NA	TGCGCCAGCAGCCCAACCCCCACAGCGGAGGAGACCCAGTATTTC	CASSPTPTAEETQYF
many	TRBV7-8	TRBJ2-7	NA	TGTGCCAGCAGCTGGAAACAGGAATACGAGCAGTACTTC	CASSWKQEYEQYF
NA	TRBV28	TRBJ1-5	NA	TGTGCCAGCAGCTCCCTTCAGGTCGGGGACAATCAGCCCCAGCATTTT	CASSSLQVGDNQPQHF
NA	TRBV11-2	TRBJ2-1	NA	TGTGCCAGCAACCTCCGCGGTAGCGTGATTATCTACAATGAGCAGTTCTTC	CASNLRGSVIIYNEQFF
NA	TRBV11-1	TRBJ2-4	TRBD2	TGTGCCAATAGCCTTCCCGGGACTAGCGGGACCAAAAACATTCAGTATTTC	CANSLPGTSGTKNIQYF